These T cell receptor beta chains were read from a single sample in a study of T cell changes during pregnancy in multiple sclerosis. Data came from immunoSEQ multiplex PCR; TCRdb stores just in-frame clones and leaves some out. The repertoire consists of about 87,000 clones, with 80% to 95% occurring once and the leading ten covering 1.2% to 1.5%. Sample: peripheral blood, taken in the third trimester of pregnancy. The origin of the receptors is a female donor in good health, enrolled as a control in a pregnancy study. Each CDR3 is given without its conserved first and last residue.

CDR3,V
ASSRFGTATQKTQY,TRBV7-9
ASSQDRYNTGELF,TRBV4-1
ASSYAIANYNEQF,TRBV6-5
ASVPPGQTYEQY,TRBV28
ASSLQGQLAYEQY,TRBV18
ASSYRDRRGYEQY,TRBV6-5
ASRRTGGGNEQF,TRBV19
ASSRGISYEQY,TRBV27
ASSYSWETPYEQY,TRBV6-5
ASSPPGGNTEAF,TRBV7-6
ASSPDEAGGPLTDTQY,TRBV5-1
ASSPRAGARNEQF,TRBV13
ASSPERFYNEQF,TRBV6-5
ASSPPGLASTDTQY,TRBV18
SGISGYEQY,TRBV20-1
ASISGTGFGTEAF,TRBV28
ASSPTPRGTNNEQF,TRBV27
ASSRGEINQPQH,TRBV28
ASLYRYT,TRBV6-5
ASRRAAAGNTEAF,TRBV27
ASSPPGGVNTIY,TRBV4-1
ASSRPTLGGEQF,TRBV6-5
ASSVGSGGEQF,TRBV9
ASQGQGNTGELF,TRBV10-1
AWSRVNSYNEQF,TRBV30
ASSYLTGYGYT,TRBV6-6
ASTGNTEAF,TRBV28
ASSQAPGGMGYEQY,TRBV4-1
AWTSPGRAEAF,TRBV30
ASAPRTSGTVEQF,TRBV4-2
ASTETIDQETQY,TRBV28
ASSVAGFYEQY,TRBV28
ASSLGGAGRDTQY,TRBV5-1
ASSHLSGTLPGELF,TRBV7-8
AISEGRSGNTIY,TRBV10-3
ASSSTKSSYNEQF,TRBV7-9
ASSHDRGGQPQH,TRBV19
ASSRDRGSNQPQH,TRBV9
ASWTSGAQETQY,TRBV2
ASSPLRQPQH,TRBV28
ASSLGTGRTDTQY,TRBV11-2
ASSNPGTNEKLF,TRBV7-2
ASSDQVSSYNEQF,TRBV2
ASSPSLGTGVGEQY,TRBV4-1
ASSLTGGAALAKNIQY,TRBV7-2
ASSRGLAGENEQY,TRBV9
ASNERVHQPQH,TRBV6-1
ASSYYSLPDTQY,TRBV6-5
ASSLAGQGVSTGELF,TRBV5-1
ASSLRDMAHGIYEQY,TRBV21-1